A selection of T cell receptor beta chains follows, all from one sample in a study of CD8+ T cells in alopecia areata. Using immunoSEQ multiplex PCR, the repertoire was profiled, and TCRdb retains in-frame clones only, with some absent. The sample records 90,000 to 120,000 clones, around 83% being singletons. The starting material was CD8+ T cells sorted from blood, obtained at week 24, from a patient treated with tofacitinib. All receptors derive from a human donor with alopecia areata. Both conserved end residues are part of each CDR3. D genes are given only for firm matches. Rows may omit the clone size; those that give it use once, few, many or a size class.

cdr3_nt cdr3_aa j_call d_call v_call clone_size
TGTGCCAGCAGCTCGGGACAGGGGCATCAGCCCCAGCATTTT CASSSGQGHQPQHF TRBJ1-5 TRBD1 TRBV7-9 -
TGTGCCAGCAGCTTAGAAAGGACTAGGCACATTCAGTACTTC CASSLERTRHIQYF TRBJ2-4 TRBD2 TRBV7-9 -
TGCGCCAGCAGCTTGACGGGGGGTTCCTACAATGAGCAGTTCTTC CASSLTGGSYNEQFF TRBJ2-1 TRBD2 TRBV5-1 once
TGTGCCTTCCCGCGGGACAGGGTTGGAGATACGCAGTATTTT CAFPRDRVGDTQYF TRBJ2-3 TRBD1 TRBV30 -
TGTGCCAGCTCACCTCTCAGGTTGCGTCAGGAGCAGTTCTTC CASSPLRLRQEQFF TRBJ2-1 - TRBV18 few
TGCGCCAGCAGCCAAGTGTTTAGCGGGGGAGAAGAGACCCAGTACTTC CASSQVFSGGEETQYF TRBJ2-5 TRBD2 TRBV4-1 -
TGTGCCAGTAGTACCCGGACAGAAAGGCCTACAGATACGCAGTATTTT CASSTRTERPTDTQYF TRBJ2-3 - TRBV19 -
TGTGCCAGCAGTTTATGGACTTCTGGGGTATCGTACAATGAGCAGTTCTTC CASSLWTSGVSYNEQFF TRBJ2-1 - TRBV28 once
TGTGCCAGCAGCGGTGGACAGGGAGACTACGAGCAGTACTTC CASSGGQGDYEQYF TRBJ2-7 TRBD1 TRBV7-9 -
TGTGCCAGCAGCTTGGGGAGTGGAACAGATACGCAGTATTTT CASSLGSGTDTQYF TRBJ2-3 - TRBV5-4 few
TGTGCCAGCAGCCTCACTAGCGGGGTGACGACTGAGCAGTTCTTC CASSLTSGVTTEQFF TRBJ2-1 TRBD2 TRBV7-2 -
TGTGCCAGCCAGGGACAGGGCGGTACTGAAGCTTTCTTT CASQGQGGTEAFF TRBJ1-1 TRBD1 TRBV6-5 -
TGTGCCAGCAGCGTAGCCTGGACAGGGTCTGGGGCCAACGTCCTGACTTTC CASSVAWTGSGANVLTF TRBJ2-6 TRBD1 TRBV9 -
TGTGCCAGCAGTTTAACCCCAGGTTCCAATGAGCAGTTCTTC CASSLTPGSNEQFF TRBJ2-1 - TRBV27 -